This TCR beta chain stems from a study of blood T cell repertoires in COVID-19. At the level of the study: Researchers got acute and convalescent COVID-19 samples from the United States, Italy and Spain.

Enrolment of Seattle patients took place during active infection, and they were followed longitudinally. In the original workflow: Quantification of nucleated cells was approximated via reference gene primer amplification. Generated by immunoSEQ multiplex PCR, the TCRdb table keeps only in-frame clones and is missing some. V, J and clone size derive from that table, while D and trimming were established from the DNA sequence. The table has a few hundred thousand clones, nearly 90% seen once; the top ten hold around 2.3%. V lost 0 bases and J lost 6; bases outside the gene matches: 5. This CDR3 comprises 15 residues. Germline V gives CDR1 MNHEY, CDR2 SVGAGI.

The source is an older woman with COVID-19, enrolled during active disease. The genes are TRBV6-5 and TRBJ1-5, with 7 bases matching TRBD1. Input material: peripheral blood. DNA for the CDR3: TGTGCCAGCAGTTACTCGACTCAGGGGGTTCAGCCCCAGCATTTT. Translation: CASSYSTQGVQPQHF.